The 29 T cell receptor beta chains listed next were all sequenced from one sample in a study of T cells in Graves' hyperthyroidism and ophthalmopathy. RNA transcripts yielded amplified TCR beta CDR3 regions. HTBI primers were employed in a first-round RT-PCR of the TCR CDR3. TCRdb re-derived calls from the multiplex PCR reads in MiXCR, one entry per CDR3 protein. The table includes roughly 240,000 distinct CDR3 sequences, roughly 15% detected once. Sequenced sample: blood. The receptors were sampled from a woman younger than 30 with Graves' ophthalmopathy.

At least ten counts were recorded for this clonotype. The genes are TRBV7-9 and TRBJ1-2; D is perhaps TRBD1 (5 bases). The V gene's germline CDR1 is SEHNR and CDR2 FQNEAQ (reference sequence). V lost 10 bases, J lost 2 bases, and 14 bases lay in between. CDR3 length equals 13 residues. The CDR3 DNA reads TGTGCCATGGGGACGGATTCAAACTATGGCTACACCTTC. Translated, it gives CAMGTDSNYGYTF.

In this sample, this clonotype turned up many times. The V call is TRBV20-1, the J call TRBJ2-4; D call uncertain. Trimming removed 3 bases at V and 0 bases at J, with 18 bases between. Germline CDR1 reads DFQATT; CDR2 reads SNEGSKA (reference sequence). The CDR3 length is 17 residues. The CDR3 nucleotides are TGCAGTGCTAGTGACCGGGCCGACAACCTAGCCAAAAACATTCAGTACTTC. This encodes CSASDRADNLAKNIQYF.

This clonotype appeared many times. This sequence joins TRBV6-2 or TRBV6-3 and TRBJ2-5; a weak D match, TRBD2 (6 bases). The germline V and J ends were trimmed by 2 bases and 5 bases, with 9 bases remaining between them. The CDR3 is 13 amino acids. Germline CDR1 MNHEY, CDR2 SVGEGT. Here the CDR3 reads CASSYGGMETQYF. CDR3 sequence (DNA): TGTGCCAGCAGTTACGGCGGGATGGAGACCCAGTACTTC.

This clonotype was seen many times. The chain recombines TRBV12-5 with TRBJ2-1; D gene uncertain. V lost 3 bases to trimming and J lost 7 bases, with 7 bases between them. The CDR3 runs 12 residues. CDR1 LGHNT and CDR2 FRNRAP come from the germline V gene. This CDR3 is CASGFLNNEQFF. The CDR3 nucleotides are TGTGCTAGTGGTTTCCTGAATAATGAGCAGTTCTTC.

This clonotype was picked up a small number of times. A read error may explain this, as a much larger clone is one base away. The V and J genes are TRBV9 and TRBJ2-7; 9 nucleotides agree with TRBD1. V lost 4 bases, J lost 1 base, and 3 bases stayed unmatched. CDR1 SGDLS and CDR2 YYNGEE come from the germline V gene. This CDR3 spans 14 amino acids. CDR3 protein: CASSKDRGSYEQYF. The DNA for the CDR3 is TGTGCCAGCAGCAAGGACAGGGGTTCCTACGAGCAGTACTTC.

This clonotype has ten or more counts. The chain is built from TRBV28 and TRBJ2-1, with a possible D match to TRBD2 (7 bases). The ends were cut back, 8 bases at V and 8 bases at J, with 22 bases in the middle. CDR3 length: 15 amino acids. Germline CDR1 is MDHEN and CDR2 is SYDVKM. The chain's CDR3 is CASSPERGGRDEQFF. The DNA of the CDR3 is TGTGCCAGCTCCCCGGAGAGGGGGGGCCGAGATGAGCAGTTCTTC.

This clonotype occurred many times. The CDR3 reads CSAPGLHTGELFF. As DNA, the CDR3 is TGCAGTGCACCGGGACTCCACACCGGGGAGCTGTTTTTT. The chain joins TRBV20-1 to TRBJ2-2, with a possible D match to TRBD2 (6 bases). CDR1 is DFQATT, CDR2 SNEGSKA, per germline (reference sequence). V shed 6 bases and J shed 3 bases, with 11 bases lying between them. The CDR3 length is 13 residues.

This clonotype has a count of ten or more. The chain employs TRBV15 and TRBJ2-2; D not resolved. In germline, CDR1 is LNHNV, CDR2 YYDKDF (reference sequence). The CDR3 is 15 residues long. Trimming took off 0 bases at V and 3 bases at J, with 8 bases between the two ends. The DNA for the CDR3 is TGTGCCACCAGCAGAGATCTCTCTTACACCGGGGAGCTGTTTTTT. It encodes CATSRDLSYTGELFF.

This clonotype showed up just a few times. This chain uses TRBV5-1 with TRBJ2-7; D tentatively fits TRBD1 or TRBD2 (5 bases each). Germline CDR1 and CDR2: SGHRS and YFSETQ. The V gene lost 4 bases and the J gene lost 0 bases, with 20 bases spanning the gap. The CDR3 is 17 amino acids. CDR3: CASSGGGRVASSYEQYF. The CDR3 coding sequence is TGCGCCAGCAGCGGGGGTGGTAGAGTAGCGAGCTCCTACGAGCAGTACTTC.

This clonotype was observed at least ten times. J is TRBJ2-5 and V is TRBV15; 8 bases are a match to TRBD2. The germline gives CDR1 LNHNV, CDR2 YYDKDF (reference sequence). V lost 7 bases and J lost 5; bases outside the gene matches: 12. CDR3 size: 15 residues. The CDR3 loop is CATTSAGGRRETQYF. The CDR3 region has the DNA TGTGCCACCACCTCGGCGGGAGGCCGTCGGGAGACCCAGTACTTC.

This clonotype was counted many times. This sequence joins TRBV4-2 and TRBJ1-1; D is perhaps TRBD1 (5 bases). This CDR3 has 12 residues. V dropped 6 bases and J dropped 3 bases, with 8 bases sitting between them. CDR1 LGHNA and CDR2 YNFKEQ come from the germline V gene. CDR3 sequence reads: CASRWGDTEAFF. CDR3 coding DNA: TGTGCCAGCAGGTGGGGGGACACTGAAGCTTTCTTT.

A few counts support this clonotype. The chain recombines TRBV27 with TRBJ2-3; TRBD1 matches at 11 bases. J lost 4 bases, V lost 3 bases, and 9 bases had no gene match. CDR3 size: 17 residues. Germline CDR1 MNHEY, CDR2 SMNVEV (reference sequence). CDR3 loop: CASSFAGQGGRADTQYF. The CDR3 DNA reads TGTGCCAGCAGTTTCGCGGGACAGGGGGGTAGGGCAGATACGCAGTATTTT.

In its sample, this clonotype was seen many times. The V call is TRBV20-1, the J call TRBJ2-3; a weak D match, TRBD2 (6 bases). V lost 3 bases to trimming and J lost 1 base, with 14 bases between them. This CDR3 is built from 15 residues. Per the germline V gene, CDR1 is DFQATT and CDR2 is SNEGSKA (reference sequence). CDR3 coding DNA: TGCAGTGCTAGGGATTCCCAGCGGGGCACAGATACGCAGTATTTT. Protein: CSARDSQRGTDTQYF.

The chain uses TRBV5-6 and TRBJ2-1; 12 bases match TRBD2. This CDR3 has 23 amino acids. V lost 4 bases and J lost 1; bases outside the gene matches: 24. The germline V gene encodes CDR1 SGHDT and CDR2 YYEEEE. The CDR3 sequence is CASSLEKRGRRLAGGPSYNEQFF. CDR3 coding DNA: TGTGCCAGCAGCCTCGAGAAGAGGGGGCGCCGGCTAGCGGGAGGGCCTTCCTACAATGAGCAGTTCTTC.

This clonotype appeared many times. This chain joins TRBV28 and TRBJ2-1; D may be TRBD1 or TRBD2 (5 bases each). This CDR3 region has 16 residues. V lost 7 bases and J 3 bases, leaving 19 bases between the germline ends. Germline V lookup: CDR1 MDHEN, CDR2 SYDVKM. CDR3 sequence (DNA): TGTGCCAGCAACCTTCCCGGGGCCCGGGGCTACAATGAGCAGTTCTTC. Translation gives CASNLPGARGYNEQFF.

In its sample, this clonotype was seen many times. This chain joins TRBV5-8 and TRBJ2-6; D possibly uses TRBD1 or TRBD2 (5 bases each). Germline lookup yields CDR1 SGHTS and CDR2 YDEGEE. The CDR3 runs 15 residues. V was cut by 0 bases and J by 4 bases, with 8 bases left in between. In nucleotides, the CDR3 is TGTGCCAGCAGCTTGGCTGGGGGAGGGGCCAACGTCCTGACTTTC. It translates to CASSLAGGGANVLTF.

This clonotype was seen repeatedly, ten times or more. The genes are TRBV6-2 or TRBV6-3 and TRBJ1-2; a possible D gene is TRBD1 (5 bases). The CDR3 extends over 13 amino acids. Germline CDR1 and CDR2: MNHEY and SVGEGT. V was trimmed by 7 bases and J by 6 bases, leaving 15 bases between them. This CDR3 reads CASTPGGTHGYTF. The DNA for the CDR3 is TGTGCCAGCACCCCCGGAGGGACCCATGGCTACACCTTC.

This clonotype came up many times. The V gene is TRBV7-9, the J gene TRBJ2-4; D is undetermined. The CDR3 extends over 13 amino acids. Looked up from germline, CDR1 is SEHNR and CDR2 is FQNEAQ (reference sequence). Trimming removed 4 bases at V and 3 bases at J, with 7 bases between. CDR3 region: CASSSDLKNIQYF. DNA for the CDR3: TGTGCCAGCAGCTCGGACCTCAAAAACATTCAGTACTTC.

This clonotype was observed at least ten times. The genes are TRBV20-1 and TRBJ1-1; D not certain. Between the trimmed V and J ends, which lost 7 bases and 1 base, there was a span of 10 bases. The V gene's germline CDR1 is DFQATT and CDR2 SNEGSKA (reference sequence). The CDR3 length is 12 residues. CDR3: CSVGQTNTEAFF. The CDR3 DNA sequence: TGCAGTGTTGGGCAGACGAACACTGAAGCTTTCTTT.

This clonotype was seen ten or more times. This chain links TRBV20-1 with TRBJ2-7, with D perhaps assigned TRBD1 or TRBD2 (5 bases each). Trimming took 6 bases from V and 4 from J, leaving 13 bases between them. Germline V gives CDR1 DFQATT, CDR2 SNEGSKA (reference sequence). This CDR3 has 12 amino acids. CDR3 DNA: TGCAGTGCATCCGGGGCAGGGTACGAGCAGTACTTC. This gives the protein CSASGAGYEQYF.

This clonotype was recorded at least ten times. The V call is TRBV7-2, the J call TRBJ2-2; 7 nucleotides line up with TRBD2. Germline assignment: CDR1 SGHTA and CDR2 FQGNSA. V gave up 1 base and J gave up 7 bases; unmatched junction bases: 12. The CDR3 has 17 residues. In nucleotides, the CDR3 is TGTGCCAGCAGCTTAGGTGTTAGCGGGTGGCTACACGGGGAGCTGTTTTTT. As protein: CASSLGVSGWLHGELFF.

This clonotype was seen ten or more times. The gene calls are TRBV19 and TRBJ2-3; 9 bases map to TRBD2. The J segment lost 4 bases and the V segment lost 10 bases, leaving 9 bases of the junction unmatched. Germline values: CDR1 LNHDA, CDR2 SQIVND (reference sequence). The length of the CDR3 is 14 residues. This CDR3 reads CATISGRGADTQYF. DNA for the CDR3: TGTGCCACCATTAGCGGGAGAGGCGCAGATACGCAGTATTTT. The full variable domain, with the rest looked up from reference TRBV19 and TRBJ2-3, is DGGITQSPKYLFRKEGQNVTLSCEQNLNHDAMYWYRQDPGQGLRLIYYSQIVNDFQKGDIAEGYSVSREKKESFPLTVTSAQKNPTAFYLCATISGRGADTQYFGPGTRLTVL.

This clonotype was detected many times. The rearrangement uses TRBV20-1 and TRBJ2-5, with D tentatively TRBD1 (6 bases). The CDR3 loop spans 15 amino acids. The germline V and J ends were trimmed by 0 bases and 3 bases, with 14 bases remaining between them. CDR1 DFQATT and CDR2 SNEGSKA come from the germline V gene (reference sequence). This CDR3 reads CSARDPRTAKETQYF. The CDR3 DNA sequence: TGCAGTGCTAGAGATCCAAGGACAGCAAAAGAGACCCAGTACTTC.

This clonotype was recorded at least ten times. The chain uses TRBV12-3 or TRBV12-4 and TRBJ2-1; D is unresolved. The CDR3 spans 11 residues. Trimming pared 5 bases from V and 12 bases from J, leaving 11 bases between. In DNA form, the CDR3 reads TGTGCCAGCAGTATGGGAATGGGGCAGTTCTTC. This codes for CASSMGMGQFF.

This clonotype has ten or more counts. The chain joins TRBV7-2 to TRBJ2-4; D is unresolved. The CDR3 is 14 amino acids. Germline V gene data show CDR1 as SGHTA and CDR2 as FQGNSA. V lost 5 bases, J lost 0 bases, and 8 bases lay in between. The CDR3 nucleotides are TGTGCCAGCAGCCCGACTCTAGCCAAAAACATTCAGTACTTC. Its protein is CASSPTLAKNIQYF. Complete variable domain (other parts from reference TRBV7-2 and TRBJ2-4): GAGVSQSPSNKVTEKGKDVELRCDPISGHTALYWYRQSLGQGLEFLIYFQGNSAPDKSGLPSDRFSAERTGGSVSTLTIQRTQQEDSAVYLCASSPTLAKNIQYFGAGTRLSVL.

As regards this clonotype: A clone one base away is much larger, so this may be a read error. This chain links TRBV20-1 with TRBJ2-5; the D gene is possibly TRBD2 (7 bases). Germline CDR1 reads DFQATT; CDR2 reads SNEGSKA (reference sequence). The CDR3 consists of 15 residues. The ends were cut back, 0 bases at V and 7 bases at J, with 18 bases in the middle. CDR3 protein: CSARELARGGGTQYF. Written as DNA, the CDR3 is TGCAGTGCTAGAGAACTAGCGCGAGGGGGGGGGACCCAGTACTTC.

The chain recombines TRBV6-1 with TRBJ2-1; D possibly corresponds to TRBD2 (5 bases). This CDR3 has 15 amino acids. CDR1 is MNHNS, CDR2 SASEGT, per germline. V was cut by 7 bases and J by 1 base, with 14 bases left in between. CDR3 loop: CASTHRRSSYNEQFF. DNA of the CDR3: TGTGCCAGCACCCATCGGAGGAGTTCCTACAATGAGCAGTTCTTC.

The sample holds many counts of this clonotype. The chain joins TRBV28 to TRBJ2-4; D gene uncertain. The germline gives CDR1 MDHEN, CDR2 SYDVKM. V dropped 6 bases and J dropped 2 bases, with 8 bases sitting between them. This CDR3 has 13 residues. CDR3 residues: CASRTLSKNIQYF. The CDR3, as DNA: TGTGCCAGCAGAACACTTTCCAAAAACATTCAGTACTTC.

Of note for this clonotype: One base away lies a much larger clone, so this may be a sequencing read error. No conserved phenylalanine or tryptophan ends this CDR3, so it is likely a read error. The chain uses TRBV20-1 and TRBJ1-1, with unresolved D. The germline CDR1 and CDR2 sequences are DFQATT and SNEGSKA (reference sequence). The CDR3 runs to 11 residues. V lost 4 bases, J lost 4 bases, and 7 bases lay in between. The CDR3 reads CSANPVTEAFL. CDR3 nucleotide sequence: TGCAGTGCTAATCCCGTCACTGAAGCTTTCCTT.